Following are 8 T cell receptor beta chains from one sample sequenced in a study of OX40 agonist ivuxolimab in advanced cancers. Generated by immunoSEQ multiplex PCR, the TCRdb table keeps only in-frame clones and is missing some. The table shows tens of thousands of clones, with around 84% occurring only once. Sequencing used CD4+ or CD8+ T cells sorted from blood, obtained in a trial of the OX40 agonist ivuxolimab. Every receptor here comes from an adult with an advanced solid tumor such as melanoma, head and neck, liver or kidney cancer.

The chain uses TRBV15 and TRBJ1-3; unclear D gene. Trimming left V 0 bases short and J 0 bases short, with 9 bases between. The germline CDR1 and CDR2 sequences are LNHNV and YYDKDF (reference sequence). The CDR3 contains 16 residues. CDR3 sequence reads: CATSRDLAVSGNTIYF. The CDR3 DNA reads TGTGCCACCAGCAGAGATCTGGCGGTCTCTGGAAACACCATATATTTT. Looking up the rest from reference TRBV15 and TRBJ1-3 gives the full variable domain: DAMVIQNPRYQVTQFGKPVTLSCSQTLNHNVMYWYQQKSSQAPKLLFHYYDKDFNNEADTPDNFQSRRPNTSFCFLDIRSPGLGDTAMYLCATSRDLAVSGNTIYFGEGSWLTVV.

The chain employs TRBV4-3 and TRBJ2-1; 10 bases are shared with TRBD2. There are 15 residues in the CDR3. The germline V gene encodes CDR1 LGHNA and CDR2 YSLEER. V was clipped by 2 bases and J by 7 bases; unmatched bases: 5. CDR3: CASSQLSGRDNEQFF. The DNA of the CDR3 is TGCGCCAGCAGCCAACTCAGCGGGAGGGATAATGAGCAGTTCTTC.

V and J are TRBV19 and TRBJ2-2, with TRBD1 as a possible D gene (5 bases). The CDR3 contains 15 residues. Germline-derived CDR1 and CDR2 are LNHDA and SQIVND (reference sequence). The V end lost 10 bases, the J end lost 4 bases, and 19 bases lay between the germline ends. The CDR3 DNA reads as TGTGCCACCAATCAGAAGGCAGGGATCACCGGGGAGCTGTTTTTT. Its translation is CATNQKAGITGELFF.

The chain employs TRBV28 and TRBJ2-3; 12 nucleotides align to TRBD2. The CDR3 loop spans 17 amino acids. V dropped 1 base and J dropped 5; count of bases not matched to a gene: 7. The germline V gene has CDR1 MDHEN and CDR2 SYDVKM. The CDR3 DNA reads TGTGCCAGCAGTTTATCGGGACTAGCGGGCGAACTAGATACGCAGTATTTT. Protein: CASSLSGLAGELDTQYF.

The rearrangement uses TRBV7-2 and TRBJ1-3; D gene uncertain. CDR1 SGHTA and CDR2 FQGNSA come from the germline V gene. Trimming removed 1 base from V and 0 bases from J, with 4 bases in between. This CDR3 is built from 14 residues. In DNA form, the CDR3 reads TGTGCCAGCAGCTTAGACGGCTCTGGAAACACCATATATTTT. Its protein is CASSLDGSGNTIYF.

The chain joins TRBV4-3 to TRBJ2-5; tentative D call: TRBD1 (5 bases). V was trimmed by 3 bases and J by 9 bases, leaving 14 bases between them. CDR3 length: 13 residues. From germline, CDR1 is LGHNA and CDR2 YSLEER. DNA for the CDR3: TGCGCCAGCAGCCAGACAGCCCAAGGGGCCCAGTACTTC. Amino acid sequence: CASSQTAQGAQYF.

The V call is TRBV7-7, the J call TRBJ2-5; D is unresolved. The germline gives CDR1 SSHAT, CDR2 FNYEAQ (reference sequence). CDR3 length: 14 amino acids. V was clipped by 0 bases and J by 7 bases, with 12 bases between them. The CDR3 loop reads CASSLAAAAGTQYF. CDR3 sequence (DNA): TGTGCCAGCAGCTTAGCAGCTGCAGCAGGGACCCAGTACTTC.

The chain carries TRBV19 and TRBJ2-2; D call uncertain. The CDR3 loop spans 14 amino acids. V dropped 9 bases and J dropped 2 bases, with 13 bases sitting between them. Germline V CDR1 and CDR2: LNHDA, SQIVND (reference sequence). CDR3 in amino acids: CARPQALNTGELFF. The CDR3 nucleotides read TGTGCCAGGCCCCAGGCCCTAAACACCGGGGAGCTGTTTTTT. The full variable domain, with the rest looked up from reference TRBV19 and TRBJ2-2, is DGGITQSPKYLFRKEGQNVTLSCEQNLNHDAMYWYRQDPGQGLRLIYYSQIVNDFQKGDIAEGYSVSREKKESFPLTVTSAQKNPTAFYLCARPQALNTGELFFGEGSRLTVL.